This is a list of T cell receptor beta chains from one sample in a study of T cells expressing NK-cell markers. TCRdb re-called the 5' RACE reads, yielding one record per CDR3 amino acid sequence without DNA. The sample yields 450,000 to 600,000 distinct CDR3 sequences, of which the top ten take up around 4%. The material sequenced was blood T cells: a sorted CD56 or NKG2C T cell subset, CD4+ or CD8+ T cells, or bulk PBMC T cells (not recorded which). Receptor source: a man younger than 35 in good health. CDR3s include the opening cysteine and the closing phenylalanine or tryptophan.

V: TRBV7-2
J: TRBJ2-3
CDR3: CASSFPRGADTQYF

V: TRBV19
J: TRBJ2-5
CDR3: CASSPWTSGTKETQYF

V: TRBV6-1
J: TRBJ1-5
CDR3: CASSQRPLSNQPQHF

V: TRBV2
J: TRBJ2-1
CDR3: CASSERVSSWSNEQFF

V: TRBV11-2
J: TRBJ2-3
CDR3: CASINPGQGTDTQYF

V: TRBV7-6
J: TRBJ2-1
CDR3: CASSLNWGGTSGRGTYNEQFF

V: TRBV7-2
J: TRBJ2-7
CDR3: CASSLGGHASSYEQYF

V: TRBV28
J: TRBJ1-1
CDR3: CASRTGQGVFEAFF

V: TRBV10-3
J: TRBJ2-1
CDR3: CAISKISGTGGLLSSYNEQFF

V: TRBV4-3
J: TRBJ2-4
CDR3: CASSQDGTFGGGKNIQYF

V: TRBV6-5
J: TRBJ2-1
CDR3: CASGGNSYNEQFF

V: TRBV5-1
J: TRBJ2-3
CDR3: CASSLAGGFSDTQYF

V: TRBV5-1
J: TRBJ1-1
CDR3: CASSLGAEAFF

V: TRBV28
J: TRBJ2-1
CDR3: CASSFDSRWSTGQFF

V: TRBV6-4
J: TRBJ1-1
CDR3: CASRRTVNTEAFF

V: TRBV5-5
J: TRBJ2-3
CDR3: CASSLQGSGSTDTQYF

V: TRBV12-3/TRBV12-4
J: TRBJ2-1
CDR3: CASSPTSGNEQFF

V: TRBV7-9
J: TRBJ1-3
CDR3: CASTSPGQPSSGNTIYF

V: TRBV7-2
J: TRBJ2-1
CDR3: CASSSYGGNEQFF

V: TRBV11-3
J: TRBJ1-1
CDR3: CASSRGALAEAFF

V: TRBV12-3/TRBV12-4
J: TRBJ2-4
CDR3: CASSPMRTTVHKNIQYF

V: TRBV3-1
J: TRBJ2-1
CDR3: CASSQEGTGAYNEQFF

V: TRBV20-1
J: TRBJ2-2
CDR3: CSARDGTGGFGELFF

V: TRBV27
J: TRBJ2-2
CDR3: CASSPFGGRNTGELFF

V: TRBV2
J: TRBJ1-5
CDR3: CASREAPSALWYQPQHF

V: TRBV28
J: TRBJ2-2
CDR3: CASSFFSSGELFF

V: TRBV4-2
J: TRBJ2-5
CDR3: CASSFTFQETQYF

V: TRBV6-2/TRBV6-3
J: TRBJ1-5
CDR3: CASSYAGGNQPQHF

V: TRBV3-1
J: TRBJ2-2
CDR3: CASSAWTGTNGELFF

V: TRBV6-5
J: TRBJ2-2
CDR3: CASSYGSAYTGELFF

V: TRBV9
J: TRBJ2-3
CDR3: CASSVGWSGSTDTQYF

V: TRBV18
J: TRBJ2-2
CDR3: CASLFTGELFF

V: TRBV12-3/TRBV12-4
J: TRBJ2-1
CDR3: CASSPRTGMSYNEQFF

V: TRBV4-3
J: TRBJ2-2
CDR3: CASHETGQNTGELFF

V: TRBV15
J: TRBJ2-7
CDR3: CATSRENGALEQYF

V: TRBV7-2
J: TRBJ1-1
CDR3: CASSLGRGGEAFF

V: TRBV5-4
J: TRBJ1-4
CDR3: CAGGQRNEKLFF